A single T cell receptor (beta chain) is shown here with its context. Which antigen it targets is not known. Base quality data are lacking; no much larger clone is found one base away. Healthy HIV-negative adults with no recently reported acute infections or vaccinations were included as donors. Only Caucasian adults living in Nashville, Tennessee, USA were represented among the donors. CD4+ T cells were enriched by magnetic negative selection, after which naive cells were positively selected on CD45RA and the negative fraction was taken as the memory subset. After blood collection by leukapheresis, PBMCs were isolated using Ficoll-Histopaque density gradient centrifugation and then cryopreserved in the vapor phase of liquid nitrogen. Analytical flow cytometry was used to check the purity and quantity of each magnetically sorted T cell population. Genomic DNA was isolated from every sorted fraction and measured by UV absorbance on a Nanodrop 2000c.

These data belong to a study of shared clonotypes between healthy human individuals (dated by TCRdb to 2018 to 2021). In terms of the full investigation: The cohort included three men and a couple of women between 18 and 49 years of age. For each donor, three plates each were used for CD4 naive and CD4 memory, two plates were used for CD8 naive, and one plate was used for CD8 memory. Blood TCR repertoires of about 5 healthy adults were deeply sequenced to estimate repertoire size and the extent of clonotype sharing between individuals. Different laboratories and diverse techniques were used to prepare libraries and sequence TCR repertoires, to increase sequencing depth and limit assay-specific biases. Between about 0.8 and 9 billion PBMCs per donor were obtained by leukapheresis.

Paper-wide results and their limitations: Based on pairwise subsampling, the degree of clonotype sharing among donors was expected to be affected by sequencing depth. Estimated clonotype richness was generally larger for naive than for memory subsets. Sampling was restricted to blood, and TCR repertoires in tissues likely differ from the TCR repertoires found in blood. Because the study included only a small number of donors, the genetic and exposure-history diversity represented was limited. Compared with non-shared clonotypes, the clonotypes found in all four sorted-subset donors had higher generation probabilities. Even with the large sequencing depth, rarefaction of the sorted-subset datasets indicated that sequencing was incomplete. When several donors were compared, the shared fraction of clonotypes was approximately 5% for naive CD4, 3.5% to 4% for naive CD8, about 2.4% for memory CD4, and approximately 0.4% for memory CD8.

Reading from cysteine to phenylalanine, the CDR3 counts 13 amino acids. Only CDR3 DNA remains: 39 bases, in frame from the first base. V is trimmed back by 10 bases and J by 3 bases, and the junction contains 4 bases that no gene match accounts for. The germline V gene provides CDR1 ENHRY and CDR2 SYGVKD. TCR CDR3 regions were amplified from genomic DNA by multiplex PCR using the deep immunoSEQ assay. Extracted genomic DNA from each cell subset was distributed evenly across all wells of several immunoSEQ 96-well plates, and each plate was treated as a replicate. Each replicate PCR for sorted subsets received roughly 0.2 ug genomic DNA, equal to roughly 30,000 T cell genomes. Purified libraries were measured with a Qubit 3.0 fluorometer, size-checked on a Bioanalyzer 2100, and measured again with the KAPA Library Quantification kit. Each immunoSEQ 96-well plate was sequenced on its own single-read 150-cycle Illumina NextSeq 550 flow cell. The study's own analysis went as follows. Because only junctional sequences without quality scores were contained in the immunoSEQ output, filtering matching that applied to full-length reads could not be performed. Sequences were annotated with PyIR, a Python wrapper for IgBLAST v1.9, using IMGT germline references to assign V/J genes and CDR3. Reads with weak V/J assignments (E-value above 1e-6), missing CDR3, stop codons, out-of-frame junctions, or ambiguous translated residues were removed. V3J clonotypes were defined by identical inferred V gene, J gene, and CDR3 amino acid sequence. To compute the percentage overlap between repertoires, the number of shared unique clonotypes was divided by the size of the smaller repertoire. Repertoire richness was assessed with RTK rarefaction, the Chao1 estimator, and Recon v2.1 estimates of unobserved clonotypes. Generation probabilities for all TCRbeta clonotypes obtained by the gDNA method from four donors were computed using OLGA. TCRdb holds this immuneACCESS table with in-frame rearrangements only. Some clones are missing; in checked studies, unresolved V genes explain under half, and the rest has no known cause. V, J and clone size are those of that table, while D and trimming were read from the DNA. Across this sample there are around 330,000 clones, with around two thirds seen only once. The leading ten clones occupy 9% to 12% of the sample.

The sequenced material came from memory CD4+ T cells sorted from blood. Explained via the paper, the cell subset or site label denotes: CD45RA-negative fraction. The V gene is TRBV10-3 and the J gene is TRBJ2-7, and 12 junctional nucleotides match TRBD2. This TCR was recovered from a man in his thirties or forties in good health. The CDR3: CATRLAGVYEQYF. The nucleotide sequence reads as follows: TGTGCCACCCGACTAGCGGGGGTCTACGAGCAGTACTTC.